What follows are 18 T cell receptor beta chains derived from one specimen sequenced in a study of T cell responses to AZD1222 COVID-19 vaccine. Assay: immunoSEQ multiplex PCR; the TCRdb copy retains only in-frame clones and omits some. Among some 120,000 clones listed, roughly 90% were seen once. The specimen was peripheral blood, collected on day 0 of AZD1222 vaccination. The receptors derive from an adult in good health.

The chain carries TRBV2 and TRBJ1-2; 10 bases are a match to TRBD1. V shed 10 bases and J 8 bases; nucleotides not matched to a gene: 10. CDR1 is SNHLY, CDR2 FYNNEI, per germline. CDR3 size: 13 residues. DNA of the CDR3: TGTGCCACCTCTGACAGGGGGCGAGGGGGCTACACCTTC. Amino acids: CATSDRGRGGYTF.

V usage is TRBV29-1 and J usage is TRBJ2-2; 7 nucleotides agree with TRBD2. Germline-derived CDR1 and CDR2 are SQVTM and ANQGSEA. V was pared by 4 bases and J by 1 base, with 6 bases of the junction left unmatched. CDR3 size: 15 residues. The CDR3 is CSVVFGTKNTGELFF. The CDR3 DNA sequence: TGCAGCGTTGTTTTCGGGACTAAGAACACCGGGGAGCTGTTTTTT.

The rearrangement links TRBV27 to TRBJ1-5; 10 nucleotides line up with TRBD1. Germline CDR1 is MNHEY and CDR2 is SMNVEV (reference sequence). The ends lost 3 bases at V and 5 bases at J; junction bases unmatched: 7. The CDR3 is 16 amino acids. The CDR3 region is CASSFLPGTGDQPQHF. In nucleotides, the CDR3 is TGTGCCAGCAGTTTTCTCCCTGGGACAGGGGATCAGCCCCAGCATTTT.

The gene calls are TRBV4-1 and TRBJ2-1; 8 nucleotides line up with TRBD2. Germline CDR1 and CDR2: MGHRA and YSYEKL. The CDR3 totals 18 residues. Trimming took 4 bases from V and 2 from J; bases not matched to a gene: 13. The CDR3 DNA sequence: TGCGCCAGCAGCCTGAAAGGGGAACGGGAGGGCCCCTACAATGAGCAGTTCTTC. Its translation: CASSLKGEREGPYNEQFF.

The chain joins TRBV6-1 to TRBJ1-5; TRBD1 aligns across 9 bases. With 2 bases clipped from V and 8 bases from J, the junction kept 4 bases outside the gene matches. The CDR3 is made up of 14 amino acids. Germline V CDR1 and CDR2: MNHNS, SASEGT. The CDR3 region is CASSEQTGGEPQHF. The CDR3 bases are TGTGCCAGCAGTGAACAGACAGGGGGAGAGCCCCAGCATTTT.

V usage is TRBV6-4 and J usage is TRBJ1-1, with 7 bases aligning to TRBD1. J lost 4 bases, V lost 2 bases, and 7 bases had no gene match. Germline assignment: CDR1 MRHNA and CDR2 SNTAGT. The CDR3 spans 15 residues. The CDR3, as DNA: TGTGCCAGCAGTGACGAGCCGACAGGGCCCACTGAAGCTTTCTTT. Translated: CASSDEPTGPTEAFF.

J is TRBJ2-7 and V is TRBV29-1; D unclear. V was trimmed by 2 bases and J by 0 bases, leaving 8 bases between them. Per the germline V gene, CDR1 is SQVTM and CDR2 is ANQGSEA. The CDR3 spans 13 residues. For the CDR3, the DNA is TGCAGCGTTGAACCGGACGGCTCCTACGAGCAGTACTTC. Its protein product is CSVEPDGSYEQYF.

The chain uses TRBV12-3 or TRBV12-4 and TRBJ2-1; D is undetermined. This CDR3 is built from 12 residues. V was cut by 1 base and J by 7 bases, with 5 bases left in between. The CDR3 DNA reads TGTGCCAGCAGTTTAGAGACTAATGAGCAGTTCTTC. Translated: CASSLETNEQFF.

V gene TRBV7-7 combines with J gene TRBJ2-2; no clear D. V lost 5 bases and J 1 base, leaving 5 bases between the germline ends. The CDR3 loop spans 13 amino acids. From germline, CDR1 is SSHAT and CDR2 FNYEAQ (reference sequence). CDR3 residues: CASSPQNTGELFF. CDR3 in DNA: TGTGCCAGCAGCCCACAGAACACCGGGGAGCTGTTTTTT.

V is TRBV2 and J is TRBJ2-3; 11 bases match TRBD1. The V gene's germline CDR1 is SNHLY and CDR2 FYNNEI. The V segment lost 6 bases and the J segment 5 bases; nucleotides outside the gene matches: 4. CDR3 length equals 14 residues. The CDR3 DNA reads TGTGCCAGCAGGGGACAGGGGGAGTTAGATACGCAGTATTTT. Translating gives CASRGQGELDTQYF.

V gene TRBV6-1 combines with J gene TRBJ2-7, with 8 positions matching TRBD2. Germline-derived CDR1 and CDR2 are MNHNS and SASEGT. CDR3 length: 17 residues. J lost 5 bases, V lost 3 bases, and 15 bases had no gene match. For the CDR3, the DNA is TGTGCCAGCAGTGAGCAGTTATTTGTTAGCGGGGCCCACGAGCAGTACTTC. Protein product: CASSEQLFVSGAHEQYF.

V and J are TRBV3-1 (or the pseudogene TRBV3-2) and TRBJ2-7, with D perhaps assigned TRBD1 or TRBD2 (5 bases each). Looked up from germline, CDR1 is LGHDT and CDR2 is YNNKEL (reference sequence). V was pared by 1 base and J by 5 bases, with 30 bases between. The CDR3 spans 20 residues. The CDR3 nucleotides read TGTGCCAGCAGCCAAGGACAGTTGGGTGGTAGCGTCTCATGGGGCGACGAGCAGTACTTC. It codes for CASSQGQLGGSVSWGDEQYF.

This rearrangement joins TRBV27 to TRBJ2-7, with 11 bases identical to TRBD1. Germline lookup yields CDR1 MNHEY and CDR2 SMNVEV (reference sequence). The length of the CDR3 is 17 residues. Trimming removed 5 bases from V and 2 bases from J; junction bases left unmatched: 11. The CDR3 DNA sequence: TGTGCCAGCAGTCCACGGACAGGGGGCGTTTCCGCCTACGAGCAGTACTTC. Protein sequence: CASSPRTGGVSAYEQYF.

The chain joins TRBV15 to TRBJ2-3; 9 bases agree with TRBD2. Germline V gene lookup returns CDR1 LNHNV and CDR2 YYDKDF (reference sequence). CDR3 length equals 16 residues. V trimming: 4 bases; J trimming: 4 bases; junction bases outside the gene matches: 9. The CDR3 loop reads CATSNRAGGSSDTQYF. CDR3 bases: TGTGCCACCAGCAATAGGGCGGGGGGGAGTTCAGATACGCAGTATTTT.

The V gene is TRBV4-1, the J gene TRBJ2-7, with 9 bases lining up with TRBD1. The CDR3 spans 15 residues. The V segment lost 1 base and the J segment 4 bases; nucleotides outside the gene matches: 5. Germline V gene data show CDR1 as MGHRA and CDR2 as YSYEKL. Here the CDR3 reads CASSQARDRAYEQYF. The CDR3 DNA reads as TGCGCCAGCAGCCAAGCTCGGGACAGGGCGTACGAGCAGTACTTC.

This clone was observed a handful of times. This chain uses TRBV2 with TRBJ2-7, with D unresolved. The CDR3 is 12 residues long. The V gene lost 6 bases and the J gene lost 2 bases, with 8 bases spanning the gap. Germline loops: CDR1 SNHLY, CDR2 FYNNEI. The DNA for the CDR3 is TGTGCCAGCAGCCCAGATCCCTACGAGCAGTACTTC. As protein: CASSPDPYEQYF.

The V and J genes are TRBV18 and TRBJ2-5; TRBD1 might be the D (5 bases). V was clipped by 4 bases and J by 7 bases, with 16 bases between them. This CDR3 has 14 amino acids. CDR1 KGHSH and CDR2 LQKENI come from the germline V gene. CDR3 DNA: TGTGCCAGCTCACAGGGGAACCAGTTGTGGACCCAGTACTTC. Amino acid sequence: CASSQGNQLWTQYF.

The rearrangement links TRBV6-1 to TRBJ2-2, with D unclear. This CDR3 spans 12 amino acids. Trimming left V 3 bases short and J 13 bases short, with 12 bases between. In germline, CDR1 is MNHNS, CDR2 SASEGT. The CDR3 DNA sequence: TGTGCCAGCAGTGATCCGGTCCCCGCGCTGTTTTTT. It encodes CASSDPVPALFF.